This entry concerns a single TCR beta chain. This sample was taken from a study of shared clonotypes between healthy human individuals. Background on the study: Used for every donor were three CD4 naive, three CD4 memory, two CD8 naive and one CD8 memory plate.

At a deep level, the assay was run. Sequenced by immunoSEQ multiplex PCR; TCRdb stores in-frame clones only, minus some. Of more than 150,000 clones in the sample, 90% to 95% were seen once. This receptor was identified in a woman aged 25 to 39 in good health. Sequencing was done on a sample of naive CD4+ T cells sorted from blood. Specified subset: CD45RA+ positively selected.

The CDR3 coding sequence is TGTGCCAGCAGCTCGACAGGGGGTCAGCCCCAGCATTTT. Residues: CASSSTGGQPQHF. The genes are TRBV11-3 and TRBJ1-5, with 9 bases lining up with TRBD1. With V trimmed by 4 bases and J by 6 bases, 1 base remained unmatched. Germline lookup yields CDR1 SGHNT and CDR2 YENEEA. CDR3 length: 13 amino acids.